This T cell receptor (beta chain) appears in the sequencing data of a study of Ad26.COV2.S vaccination and SARS-CoV-2 variants. Treatment denoted: some 20 received Ad26.COV2.S at low or high dose, single or two shots; 5 received placebo; per-sample allocation not given. All samples were drawn on day 63, counting from the first vaccine or placebo injection. Trimming removed 3 bases from V and 4 bases from J; junction bases left unmatched: 8. Germline V CDR1 and CDR2: SGHTA, FQGNSA. This CDR3 spans 15 amino acids. TCRdb keeps only in-frame clones here, not all; method: immunoSEQ multiplex PCR. The sample carries hundreds of thousands of clones, 75% to 95% recorded once.

Material: peripheral blood, obtained in a trial of Ad26.COV2.S vaccine versus placebo. The V gene is TRBV7-2, the J gene TRBJ2-5; TRBD2 matches at 7 bases. The receptor was isolated from a person aged 18-60 years who received the Ad26.COV2.S COVID-19 vaccine or a placebo. The CDR3 spells CASSFSGSFRETQYF. CDR3 nucleotides: TGTGCCAGCAGCTTTAGCGGGTCCTTTCGAGAGACCCAGTACTTC.